These 27 T cell receptor beta chains were sequenced from one sample in a study of shared clonotypes between healthy human individuals. TCRdb's copy holds only in-frame clones and misses some; the assay was immunoSEQ multiplex PCR. Among about 1.1 million clones, 70% to 85% were seen once, and the ten largest hold 0.85% to 1%. The sequencing input was memory CD4+ T cells from PBMCs. Noted subset: CD45RA-negative fraction. The receptors were gathered from a man aged 18-30 years in good health. Some clones in this sample may be carry-over from other donors' samples.

The chain carries TRBV9 and TRBJ2-2, with D possibly matching TRBD1 (5 bases). Germline V gives CDR1 SGDLS, CDR2 YYNGEE. V lost 3 bases to trimming and J lost 0 bases, with 15 bases between them. The length of the CDR3 is 17 residues. The CDR3: CASSAHLGAANTGELFF. The CDR3 nucleotides read TGTGCCAGCAGCGCTCATTTAGGGGCAGCGAACACCGGGGAGCTGTTTTTT. The variable domain in full, completed from reference TRBV9 and TRBJ2-2, reads DSGVTQTPKHLITATGQRVTLRCSPRSGDLSVYWYQQSLDQGLQFLIQYYNGEERAKGNILERFSAQQFPDLHSELNLSSLELGDSALYFCASSAHLGAANTGELFFGEGSRLTVL.

This chain joins TRBV30 and TRBJ2-3; TRBD2 aligns across 8 bases. V trimming: 0 bases; J trimming: 3 bases; junction bases outside the gene matches: 5. The germline CDR1 and CDR2 sequences are GTSNPN and SVGIG (reference sequence). This CDR3 is built from 15 residues. In DNA, the CDR3 is TGTGCCTGGAGTGTTGGACTAGCCCCGACAGATACGCAGTATTTT. Translating gives CAWSVGLAPTDTQYF.

V gene TRBV19 combines with J gene TRBJ2-5; weak D call: TRBD1 (7 bases). V lost 6 bases and J 4 bases, leaving 15 bases between the germline ends. Germline values: CDR1 LNHDA, CDR2 SQIVND (reference sequence). The CDR3 covers 14 residues. CDR3 in amino acids: CASSLTGTAETQYF. CDR3 coding DNA: TGTGCCAGTAGCCTGACAGGGACTGCAGAGACCCAGTACTTC.

The rearrangement joins TRBV5-4 to TRBJ1-2; maybe TRBD1 (6 bases). This CDR3 has 13 amino acids. V lost 4 bases and J lost 0, with 7 bases in between. Germline assignment: CDR1 SGHNT and CDR2 YYREEE (reference sequence). CDR3 nucleotides: TGTGCCAGCAGCGAGGGGGCTAACTATGGCTACACCTTC. It yields the protein CASSEGANYGYTF.

This clone has more than one count but fewer than ten. V and J are TRBV5-6 and TRBJ1-1; 9 bases align to TRBD1. V lost 5 bases and J lost 2; bases outside the gene matches: 7. The V gene's germline CDR1 is SGHDT and CDR2 YYEEEE. This CDR3 has 15 amino acids. In DNA, the CDR3 is TGTGCCAGCAGGAGAGTGGACAGGGGTAACACTGAAGCTTTCTTT. Its protein is CASRRVDRGNTEAFF.

The CDR3 reads CASSLARDRGLYEQYF. CDR3 DNA sequence: TGCGCCAGCAGCTTGGCCCGGGACAGGGGGCTATACGAGCAGTACTTC. The chain recombines TRBV5-1 with TRBJ2-7; 12 nucleotides line up with TRBD1. This CDR3 has 16 amino acids. Per germline, CDR1 SGHRS and CDR2 YFSETQ. Trimming took 0 bases from V and 4 from J; bases not matched to a gene: 5.

This clone was seen a few times. The sample carries other DNA sequences with the same CDR3. V gene TRBV28 combines with J gene TRBJ2-3; D not resolved. The germline V gene has CDR1 MDHEN and CDR2 SYDVKM. CDR3 length equals 12 residues. Deletions cut 4 bases from V and 2 bases from J, with 4 bases between. CDR3 loop: CASSSFTDTQYF. In nucleotides, the CDR3 is TGTGCCAGCAGTTCCTTCACAGATACGCAGTATTTT. The whole variable domain, remainder taken from reference TRBV28 and TRBJ2-3, is DVKVTQSSRYLVKRTGEKVFLECVQDMDHENMFWYRQDPGLGLRLIYFSYDVKMKEKGDIPEGYSVSREKKERFSLILESASTNQTSMYLCASSSFTDTQYFGPGTRLTVL.

This chain joins TRBV7-2 and TRBJ2-1; the match to TRBD2 covers 7 bases. This CDR3 is 15 amino acids long. V shed 6 bases, J shed 9 bases, and the junction held 14 bases outside the gene matches. The germline gives CDR1 SGHTA, CDR2 FQGNSA. DNA for the CDR3: TGTGCCAGCAGGGTGGGCGGGAGTGGAGTTCGTGAGCAGTTCTTC. Protein: CASRVGGSGVREQFF.

The rearrangement joins TRBV11-2 to TRBJ2-3; D is undetermined. CDR3 length: 12 residues. CDR1 and CDR2 (germline): SGHAT, FQNNGV. The germline V and J ends were trimmed by 5 bases and 11 bases, with 14 bases remaining between them. The CDR3 loop reads CASSPTPPVQYF. The CDR3 coding sequence is TGTGCCAGCAGCCCCACCCCACCAGTGCAGTATTTT.

The J gene is TRBJ1-2, the V gene TRBV7-2, with D uncertain. Between the trimmed V and J ends, which lost 1 base and 11 bases, there was a span of 17 bases. There are 14 residues in the CDR3. The germline gives CDR1 SGHTA, CDR2 FQGNSA. CDR3 loop: CASSLEAGKGSYTF. CDR3 nucleotides: TGTGCCAGCAGCTTAGAAGCCGGGAAGGGATCTTACACCTTC. The full variable domain, in which reference TRBV7-2 and TRBJ1-2 provide the parts outside the CDR3, is GAGVSQSPSNKVTEKGKDVELRCDPISGHTALYWYRQSLGQGLEFLIYFQGNSAPDKSGLPSDRFSAERTGGSVSTLTIQRTQQEDSAVYLCASSLEAGKGSYTFGSGTRLTVV.

This rearrangement joins TRBV6-6 to TRBJ2-2, with D uncertain. Germline V gene sequence: CDR1 MNHNY, CDR2 SVGAGI (reference sequence). Between the trimmed V and J ends, which lost 8 bases and 4 bases, there was a span of 8 bases. This CDR3 has 12 amino acids. Here the CDR3 DNA reads TGTGCCAGCGGGGTCATCACCGGGGAGCTGTTTTTT. Its translation: CASGVITGELFF.

The V call is TRBV7-9, the J call TRBJ1-1; D is possibly TRBD1 (5 bases). Trimming cost V 5 bases and J 1 base, with 17 bases left between them. The CDR3 length is 16 residues. Looked up from germline, CDR1 is SEHNR and CDR2 is FQNEAQ (reference sequence). The CDR3 loop is CASSPRGGIGNTEAFF. CDR3 DNA: TGTGCCAGCAGCCCCCGGGGGGGGATCGGGAACACTGAAGCTTTCTTT.

The V call is TRBV30, the J call TRBJ2-5; D is ambiguous. V was clipped by 5 bases and J by 4 bases, with 8 bases between them. CDR1 and CDR2 from the germline V gene are GTSNPN and SVGIG (reference sequence). This CDR3 region has 11 residues. The CDR3 loop reads CAWSSRETQYF. DNA for the CDR3: TGTGCCTGGTCATCCCGAGAGACCCAGTACTTC.

Points on this clone: A read error may be the cause here, since a much bigger clone is one base away. The rearrangement uses TRBV11-2 and TRBJ2-7; no definite D call. V dropped 3 bases and J dropped 2 bases, with 8 bases sitting between them. Germline loops: CDR1 SGHAT, CDR2 FQNNGV. The length of the CDR3 is 13 residues. Here the CDR3 DNA reads TGTGCCAGCAGCTTCGGGCTGACCTACGAGCAGTACTTC. It translates to CASSFGLTYEQYF.

V gene TRBV28 combines with J gene TRBJ1-2; tentative D call: TRBD1 (5 bases). This CDR3 comprises 15 residues. Per the germline V gene, CDR1 is MDHEN and CDR2 is SYDVKM. Trimming pared 3 bases from V and 1 base from J, leaving 12 bases between. The CDR3, as DNA: TGTGCCAGCAGTTTTGTGTGGGGCGGTAACTATGGCTACACCTTC. Translation gives CASSFVWGGNYGYTF.

A word on this clone: A read error is possible here, since a much larger clone lies one base away. This rearrangement joins TRBV30 to TRBJ2-5; 10 bases agree with TRBD2. This CDR3 region has 13 residues. From germline, CDR1 is GTSNPN and CDR2 SVGIG (reference sequence). The chain's CDR3 is CVWSRLAGETQYF. CDR3 nucleotide sequence: TGTGTCTGGAGTCGACTAGCGGGAGAGACCCAGTACTTC.

The chain joins TRBV2 to TRBJ2-7; 9 bases fit TRBD2. Germline CDR1 and CDR2: SNHLY and FYNNEI. The ends lost 7 bases at V and 3 bases at J; junction bases unmatched: 10. The CDR3 is 15 amino acids. This chain's CDR3 is CASIPAGGNNYEQYF. CDR3 nucleotides: TGTGCCAGCATCCCAGCGGGAGGCAACAACTACGAGCAGTACTTC. The full variable domain, with the rest looked up from reference TRBV2 and TRBJ2-7, is EPEVTQTPSHQVTQMGQEVILRCVPISNHLYFYWYRQILGQKVEFLVSFYNNEISEKSEIFDDQFSVERPDGSNFTLKIRSTKLEDSAMYFCASIPAGGNNYEQYFGPGTRLTVT.

As to this clone: This may come from a read error, since a much larger clone is one base off. The rearrangement uses TRBV10-1 and TRBJ1-2; D is unclear. CDR1 is WNHNN and CDR2 is SYGVQD in the germline V gene (reference sequence). Trimming pared 2 bases from V and 3 bases from J, leaving 10 bases between. The CDR3 sequence is 14 residues long. CDR3 region: CASSEEQRDYGYTF. In DNA, the CDR3 is TGCGCCAGCAGTGAGGAACAGAGAGACTATGGCTACACCTTC.

This chain uses TRBV23-1 with TRBJ1-2; possible D gene TRBD1, 5 bases. TRBV23-1 qualifies as an ORF whose function is uncertain. This CDR3 contains 13 residues. V lost 6 bases and J 6 bases, leaving 14 bases between the germline ends. The CDR3 DNA sequence: TGCGCCAGCAGGGAACGGGACTTCCATGGCTACACCTTC. Protein sequence: CASRERDFHGYTF.

The genes are TRBV2 and TRBJ2-5, with 10 bases lining up with TRBD1. The CDR3 is 13 residues long. V shed 7 bases, J shed 10 bases, and the junction held 9 bases outside the gene matches. Germline assignment: CDR1 SNHLY and CDR2 FYNNEI. The CDR3 nucleotides are TGTGCCAGCAACAACCGGAGGGACAGGGGCCAGTACTTC. It translates to CASNNRRDRGQYF.

The CDR3, as DNA: TGTGCCAGTAGTATGACTAGCGGGACATCAGATACGCAGTATTTT. The encoded protein is CASSMTSGTSDTQYF. The chain is built from TRBV19 and TRBJ2-3; 11 positions agree with TRBD2. The CDR3 has 15 amino acids. Trimming cost V 3 bases and J 4 bases; bases outside gene matches: 3. Germline-derived CDR1 and CDR2 are LNHDA and SQIVND (reference sequence).

The V call is TRBV7-6, the J call TRBJ2-3, with D possibly matching TRBD2 (5 bases). The CDR3 has 16 residues. From germline, CDR1 is SGHVS and CDR2 FNYEAQ. The V end was cut by 1 base, the J end by 3 bases, with 14 bases between. CDR3 protein: CASSLGASGDTDTQYF. In DNA form, the CDR3 reads TGTGCCAGCAGCTTAGGAGCCAGCGGTGATACAGATACGCAGTATTTT.

The gene calls are TRBV5-6 and TRBJ1-5; D is possibly TRBD1 (5 bases). V was shortened by 1 base and J by 3 bases, with 14 bases between the two germline ends. CDR3 length equals 16 residues. CDR1 and CDR2 from the germline V gene are SGHDT and YYEEEE. This chain's CDR3 is CASSLRGPGSNQPQHF. The CDR3 region has the DNA TGTGCCAGCAGCTTGCGGGGCCCAGGCTCCAATCAGCCCCAGCATTTT.

This clone was seen just once. The chain carries TRBV4-3 and TRBJ2-3, with TRBD2 as a possible D gene (6 bases). Trimming left V 7 bases short and J 2 bases short, with 13 bases between. CDR1 and CDR2 (germline): LGHNA, YSLEER. The CDR3 spans 14 residues. Here the CDR3 reads CASKTSVITDTQYF. CDR3 nucleotides: TGCGCCAGCAAGACTAGTGTGATCACAGATACGCAGTATTTT.

The rearrangement joins TRBV5-1 to TRBJ2-7, with TRBD1 matching over 7 bases. The trim removed 4 bases at V and 1 base at J, leaving 8 bases unmatched. This CDR3 contains 15 residues. Germline V gene sequence: CDR1 SGHRS, CDR2 YFSETQ. The CDR3 loop reads CASSKDWDSSYEQYF. CDR3 DNA sequence: TGCGCCAGCAGCAAGGACTGGGACAGTTCCTACGAGCAGTACTTC.

Written as DNA, the CDR3 is TGCGCCAGCAGCTTGGTTGGGGAGTTGGCCAAAAACATTCAGTACTTC. Translated: CASSLVGELAKNIQYF. The chain employs TRBV5-1 and TRBJ2-4, with D possibly matching TRBD2 (5 bases). V lost 0 bases and J 1 base, leaving 11 bases between the germline ends. In germline, CDR1 is SGHRS, CDR2 YFSETQ. The CDR3 has 16 amino acids. Full variable domain (outside the CDR3, taken from reference TRBV5-1 and TRBJ2-4): KAGVTQTPRYLIKTRGQQVTLSCSPISGHRSVSWYQQTPGQGLQFLFEYFSETQRNKGNFPGRFSGRQFSNSRSEMNVSTLELGDSALYLCASSLVGELAKNIQYFGAGTRLSVL.

This clone was found a few times. The J gene is TRBJ2-7, the V gene TRBV6-5, with D unclear. Trimming took 0 bases from V and 6 from J, leaving 15 bases between them. Germline V gene sequence: CDR1 MNHEY, CDR2 SVGAGI. This CDR3 contains 15 residues. CDR3 protein: CASSYSGGFDSEQYF. The CDR3 DNA sequence: TGTGCCAGCAGTTACTCGGGCGGATTCGACTCCGAGCAGTACTTC.